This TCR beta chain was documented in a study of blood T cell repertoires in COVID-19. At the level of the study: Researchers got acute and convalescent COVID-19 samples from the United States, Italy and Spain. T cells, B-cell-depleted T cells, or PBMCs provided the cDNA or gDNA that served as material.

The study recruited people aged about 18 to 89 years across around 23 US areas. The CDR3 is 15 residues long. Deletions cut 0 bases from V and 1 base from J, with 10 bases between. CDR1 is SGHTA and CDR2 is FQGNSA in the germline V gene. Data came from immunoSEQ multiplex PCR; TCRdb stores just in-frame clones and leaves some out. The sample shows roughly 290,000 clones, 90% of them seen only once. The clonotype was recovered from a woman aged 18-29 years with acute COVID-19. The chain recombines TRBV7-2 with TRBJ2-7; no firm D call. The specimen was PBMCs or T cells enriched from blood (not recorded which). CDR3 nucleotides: TGTGCCAGCAGCTTAGCAGGAGACCCTTCCTACGAGCAGTACTTC. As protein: CASSLAGDPSYEQYF. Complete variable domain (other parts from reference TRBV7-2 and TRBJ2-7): GAGVSQSPSNKVTEKGKDVELRCDPISGHTALYWYRQSLGQGLEFLIYFQGNSAPDKSGLPSDRFSAERTGGSVSTLTIQRTQQEDSAVYLCASSLAGDPSYEQYFGPGTRLTVT.